The 26 T cell receptor beta chains below all came from one sample that was sequenced in a study of blood T cell repertoires in COVID-19. Generated by immunoSEQ multiplex PCR, the TCRdb table keeps only in-frame clones and is missing some. The table has 250,000 to 350,000 clones, roughly 90% seen once; the top ten hold under 3.5%. Source material: PBMCs or T cells enriched from blood (not recorded which). The receptors shown here come from a woman aged 45 to 65 who had recovered from COVID-19.

The chain combines TRBV18 with TRBJ1-1; the D is unclear. Germline V gives CDR1 KGHSH, CDR2 LQKENI. V lost 2 bases and J 5 bases, leaving 12 bases between the germline ends. This CDR3 is 14 amino acids long. The CDR3 is CASSPKGSGTEAFF. Here the CDR3 DNA reads TGTGCCAGCTCACCAAAAGGGAGTGGGACTGAAGCTTTCTTT.

V usage is TRBV9 and J usage is TRBJ2-3; D gene uncertain. Looked up from germline, CDR1 is SGDLS and CDR2 is YYNGEE. V shed 3 bases and J shed 5 bases, with 4 bases lying between them. This CDR3 spans 11 amino acids. The CDR3 here is CASSGQDTQYF. Written as DNA, the CDR3 is TGTGCCAGCAGCGGGCAAGATACGCAGTATTTT.

The J gene is TRBJ1-1, the V gene TRBV7-9, with TRBD1 matching over 7 bases. The junction had 2 bases not matched to a gene; V was cut back by 0 bases and J by 1 base. Germline V gene data show CDR1 as SEHNR and CDR2 as FQNEAQ (reference sequence). CDR3 length: 15 residues. The CDR3, as DNA: TGTGCCAGCAGCTTAGCCGACAGGGAGAACACTGAAGCTTTCTTT. Its protein is CASSLADRENTEAFF.

This clone has just a few counts. The chain carries TRBV29-1 and TRBJ2-5; no clear D gene. The ends were cut back, 4 bases at V and 5 bases at J, with 14 bases in the middle. The CDR3 has 13 amino acids. The germline CDR1 and CDR2 sequences are SQVTM and ANQGSEA. CDR3 in amino acids: CSVGPATVETQYF. CDR3 sequence (DNA): TGCAGCGTTGGCCCTGCCACTGTGGAGACCCAGTACTTC.

DNA of the CDR3: TGTGCCAGCAGCAAAGGGCCAGCCGGGTTAGGCAATCAGCCCCAGCATTTT. Its translation is CASSKGPAGLGNQPQHF. The J gene is TRBJ1-5, the V gene TRBV21-1. TRBV21-1 is described as a pseudogene. CDR3 size: 17 residues.

The CDR3 protein is CASSEFGTGGNQPQHF. The CDR3 nucleotides are TGTGCCAGCAGTGAATTCGGGACAGGGGGCAATCAGCCCCAGCATTTT. The V call is TRBV2, the J call TRBJ1-5; 10 bases map to TRBD1. V was pared by 2 bases and J by 2 bases, with 3 bases of the junction left unmatched. This CDR3 comprises 16 residues. Germline loops: CDR1 SNHLY, CDR2 FYNNEI. Full variable domain (outside the CDR3, taken from reference TRBV2 and TRBJ1-5): EPEVTQTPSHQVTQMGQEVILRCVPISNHLYFYWYRQILGQKVEFLVSFYNNEISEKSEIFDDQFSVERPDGSNFTLKIRSTKLEDSAMYFCASSEFGTGGNQPQHFGDGTRLSIL.

V and J are TRBV29-1 and TRBJ2-2, with 8 bases matching TRBD2. V shed 7 bases, J shed 4 bases, and the junction held 2 bases outside the gene matches. Germline V gives CDR1 SQVTM, CDR2 ANQGSEA. The CDR3 covers 12 residues. The CDR3 spells CSGSGITGELFF. The CDR3 region has the DNA TGCAGCGGTAGCGGGATCACCGGGGAGCTGTTTTTT.

The genes are TRBV11-3 and TRBJ2-2, with D maybe TRBD2 (6 bases). V lost 4 bases, J lost 7 bases, and 25 bases lay in between. The CDR3 runs 18 residues. Germline loops: CDR1 SGHNT, CDR2 YENEEA. The CDR3 here is CASSSPLGFSGGGGELFF. CDR3 coding DNA: TGTGCCAGCAGCTCGCCACTGGGCTTCTCTGGGGGAGGCGGGGAGCTGTTTTTT.

This chain links TRBV7-3 with TRBJ2-1; 8 bases match TRBD2. With V trimmed by 6 bases and J by 7 bases, 14 bases remained unmatched. Per germline, CDR1 SGHTA and CDR2 FQGTGA. The CDR3 loop spans 16 amino acids. DNA for the CDR3: TGTGCCAGCAGACGGGAGGGCCGAGGGTATGGGAATGAGCAGTTCTTC. Encoded protein: CASRREGRGYGNEQFF.

In the case of this clone: This CDR3 is also generated by other DNA sequences in the sample. V usage is TRBV28 and J usage is TRBJ1-2, with D unresolved. V lost 6 bases, J lost 2 bases, and 7 bases lay in between. From germline, CDR1 is MDHEN and CDR2 SYDVKM. This CDR3 comprises 12 residues. The CDR3 region is CASSRRNYGYTF. In nucleotides, the CDR3 is TGTGCCAGCAGCAGAAGAAACTATGGCTACACCTTC.

This clone has a handful of counts. This sequence joins TRBV29-1 and TRBJ2-3; D gene unclear. Germline CDR1 SQVTM, CDR2 ANQGSEA. V was pared by 6 bases and J by 0 bases, with 7 bases between. The CDR3 extends over 12 amino acids. The CDR3 nucleotides are TGCAGCGTGCGCCTTAGCACAGATACGCAGTATTTT. It translates to CSVRLSTDTQYF.

The rearrangement joins TRBV28 to TRBJ1-3, with a weak D call TRBD1 (5 bases). This CDR3 is 15 amino acids long. The V gene lost 6 bases and the J gene lost 0 bases, with 12 bases spanning the gap. Germline assignment: CDR1 MDHEN and CDR2 SYDVKM. Here the CDR3 DNA reads TGTGCCAGCAGGGGGGGGTTTCTCTCTGGAAACACCATATATTTT. Its translation is CASRGGFLSGNTIYF.

The V and J genes are TRBV6-2 or TRBV6-3 and TRBJ2-7; 13 bases align to TRBD2. Looked up from germline, CDR1 is MNHEY and CDR2 is SVGEGT. V trimming: 4 bases; J trimming: 4 bases; junction bases outside the gene matches: 4. The CDR3 sequence is 15 residues long. CDR3 in DNA: TGTGCCAGCAGTTCCCCGGGACTAGCGGGGTACGAGCAGTACTTC. Translation: CASSSPGLAGYEQYF.

The gene calls are TRBV5-1 and TRBJ1-6; a weak D match, TRBD1 (5 bases). V lost 1 base and J 7 bases, leaving 24 bases between the germline ends. Per germline, CDR1 SGHRS and CDR2 YFSETQ. The CDR3 is made up of 19 amino acids. The chain's CDR3 is CASSLRGFGEGTLNSPLHF. In nucleotides, the CDR3 is TGCGCCAGCAGCTTGCGTGGATTTGGAGAAGGGACTCTAAATTCACCCCTCCACTTT.

This clone has a single count. The rearrangement uses TRBV2 and TRBJ1-3, with 12 bases aligning to TRBD1. There are 16 residues in the CDR3. CDR1 SNHLY and CDR2 FYNNEI come from the germline V gene. The J segment lost 4 bases and the V segment lost 7 bases, leaving 8 bases of the junction unmatched. The CDR3 nucleotides are TGTGCCAGCATTGGGACAGGGGGCGCGTTGGGAAACACCATATATTTT. This codes for CASIGTGGALGNTIYF.

The chain joins TRBV2 to TRBJ2-2, with D tentatively TRBD2 (6 bases). Germline assignment: CDR1 SNHLY and CDR2 FYNNEI. The germline V and J ends were trimmed by 6 bases and 1 base, with 15 bases remaining between them. The CDR3 contains 16 residues. The CDR3 region is CASSPRELLNTGELFF. Here the CDR3 DNA reads TGTGCCAGCAGCCCCCGGGAGTTGCTGAACACCGGGGAGCTGTTTTTT.

The chain carries TRBV5-1 and TRBJ1-4; 9 nucleotides match TRBD1. The CDR3 has 14 residues. V was clipped by 4 bases and J by 5 bases; unmatched bases: 3. CDR1 SGHRS and CDR2 YFSETQ come from the germline V gene. The CDR3 spells CASSPGQGNEKLFF. CDR3 bases: TGCGCCAGCAGCCCGGGACAGGGAAATGAAAAACTGTTTTTT.

V is TRBV28 and J is TRBJ1-5, with D possibly TRBD1 on 5 matching bases. The length of the CDR3 is 15 residues. Trimming took off 2 bases at V and 2 bases at J, with 10 bases between the two ends. Germline V lookup: CDR1 MDHEN, CDR2 SYDVKM. CDR3 in amino acids: CASSLAGLGNQPQHF. The CDR3 DNA sequence: TGTGCCAGCAGTTTAGCAGGGCTGGGCAATCAGCCCCAGCATTTT.

As to this clone: This specimen includes other DNA sequences encoding the same CDR3. This chain connects TRBV7-2 to TRBJ1-5; tentatively, D is TRBD1 (5 bases). The V end was cut by 2 bases, the J end by 4 bases, with 6 bases between. The CDR3 spans 13 residues. Per germline, CDR1 SGHTA and CDR2 FQGNSA. CDR3 nucleotides: TGTGCCAGCAGCTTATCAGGGAATCAGCCCCAGCATTTT. This encodes CASSLSGNQPQHF.

J is TRBJ1-2 and V is TRBV28, with 7 nucleotides matching TRBD1. The CDR3 has 15 residues. In germline, CDR1 is MDHEN, CDR2 SYDVKM. Trimming cost V 5 bases and J 5 bases; bases outside gene matches: 11. This chain's CDR3 is CASSLIPGGRYGYTF. CDR3 in DNA: TGTGCCAGCAGTCTAATCCCAGGGGGAAGGTATGGCTACACCTTC.

The V gene is TRBV7-3, the J gene TRBJ1-1, with 7 nucleotides matching TRBD1. The CDR3 consists of 13 residues. The germline V gene has CDR1 SGHTA and CDR2 FQGTGA. V lost 4 bases, J lost 6 bases, and 5 bases stayed unmatched. Here the CDR3 DNA reads TGTGCCAGCAGCTCACAGGGGCCTTCTGAAGCTTTCTTT. This encodes CASSSQGPSEAFF.

The chain uses TRBV24-1 and TRBJ1-5, with 7 bases identical to TRBD1. The germline CDR1 and CDR2 sequences are KGHDR and SFDVKD. With 3 bases clipped from V and 6 bases from J, the junction kept 4 bases outside the gene matches. The CDR3 spans 14 residues. As DNA, the CDR3 is TGTGCCACCAGTGATCAGGGGGAGCGTCAGCCCCAGCATTTT. Amino acid sequence: CATSDQGERQPQHF.

The chain links TRBV5-1 to TRBJ1-2; tentative D call: TRBD1 (5 bases). V was trimmed by 0 bases and J by 5 bases, leaving 14 bases between them. Germline V gene sequence: CDR1 SGHRS, CDR2 YFSETQ. CDR3 length: 15 amino acids. The DNA for the CDR3 is TGCGCCAGCAGCTTGGAAGGAGGGACTGGTTATGGCTACACCTTC. Translation gives CASSLEGGTGYGYTF.

The V and J genes are TRBV20-1 and TRBJ2-7; a weak D match, TRBD1 (5 bases). Germline assignment: CDR1 DFQATT and CDR2 SNEGSKA (reference sequence). Trimming left V 6 bases short and J 5 bases short, with 11 bases between. The length of the CDR3 is 11 residues. The CDR3 spells CSAARGDEQYF. In DNA form, the CDR3 reads TGCAGTGCCGCAAGGGGCGACGAGCAGTACTTC.

J is TRBJ2-7 and V is TRBV7-3; a possible D gene is TRBD2 (5 bases). Between the trimmed V and J ends, which lost 0 bases and 6 bases, there was a span of 24 bases. Per the germline V gene, CDR1 is SGHTA and CDR2 is FQGTGA. This CDR3 region has 18 residues. This chain's CDR3 is CASSLTSGSFTQKAEQYF. Written as DNA, the CDR3 is TGTGCCAGCAGCTTAACCTCGGGGTCATTCACCCAAAAAGCCGAGCAGTACTTC.

J is TRBJ2-1 and V is TRBV7-9; 7 nucleotides match TRBD2. CDR3 length: 17 amino acids. J gave up 0 bases and V 2 bases, and 7 bases lay outside the gene matches. Germline V CDR1 and CDR2: SEHNR, FQNEAQ (reference sequence). CDR3 amino acids: CASSLLGGTGSYNEQFF. For the CDR3, the DNA is TGTGCCAGCAGCTTATTGGGAGGGACTGGCTCCTACAATGAGCAGTTCTTC.